The clone carrying this T cell receptor beta chain was counted a few times. Its specificity is not known. By quantitative 5'-RACE with molecular barcodes, the TCR beta libraries were made. TCRdb redid the calling of the 5' RACE reads with MiXCR, one entry per CDR3 protein. This sample has almost 400,000 distinct CDR3 sequences, with 20% to 25% found just once. The source of the sample is a study of CD8 T cells in ankylosing spondylitis. Germline lookup yields CDR1 DFQATT and CDR2 SNEGSKA (reference sequence). Deletions cut 1 base from V and 5 bases from J, with 11 bases between. The CDR3 is 14 amino acids. Regarding the study as a whole: Relatively scarce in peripheral blood, disease-linked clones were CD8+. From matched ankylosing spondylitis synovial fluid, disease-linked clones were reportedly recovered at significantly enriched levels. A motif of under ten highly homologous TCR beta variants was seen as apparently characteristic of ankylosing spondylitis blood. Earlier work had already found some motif variants in reactive arthritis synovial fluid and blood.

Sample: blood, either unsorted or a sorted T cell fraction (not recorded which). The sequence came from a male donor with ankylosing spondylitis. The chain couples TRBV20-1 to TRBJ1-4; no clear D. The CDR3 bases are TGCAGTGCTAGAGGGGGAGGGCCGAATGAAAAACTGTTTTTT. Translation gives CSARGGGPNEKLFF.